A selection of T cell receptor beta chains follows, all from one sample in a study of blood T cell repertoires in COVID-19. Some clones are missing from TCRdb's copy, which holds only in-frame ones; the method was immunoSEQ multiplex PCR. This sample has 350,000 to 450,000 clones, with around 87% found just once. Sequencing used PBMCs or T cells enriched from blood (not recorded which). These receptors were taken from a man between 25 and 39 years old who had recovered from COVID-19. CDR3s leave out the opening cysteine and the closing phenylalanine or tryptophan.

V	CDR3
TRBV19	ASSMARQGAQY
TRBV18	ASSPPVGGHGNTIY
TRBV18	ASSPTSRADYGYT
TRBV25-1	ASSLTGTGNTIY
TRBV5-1	ASSFGTSFYNEQF
TRBV27	ASSPKSIRNQPQH
TRBV7-2	ASTAGTGARSGNTIY
TRBV30	AWSALGQGEGYT
TRBV24-1	ATSDGQRLAF
TRBV12-3/TRBV12-4	ASRDRLLYGYT
TRBV7-2	ASSQNMAGVTETQY
TRBV5-8	ASSLGTANQETQY
TRBV3-1/TRBV3-2	ASSQDYERYNEQF
TRBV7-9	ASSQGWETKNTGELF
TRBV27	ASRFADREIYEQY
TRBV10-2	ASGEQGATGELF
TRBV2	ASNLQGLFAGNTIY
TRBV3-1/TRBV3-2	ASSLKSGTGVAF
TRBV6-5	ASSTNADTQY
TRBV10-2	ASSETGGYTEAF
TRBV10-3	AISEISGSYNEQF
TRBV3-1/TRBV3-2	ASSSSYEQY
TRBV24-1	ATSDPGGASRSGHNVLT
TRBV9	ASSVSPGQGFGYT
TRBV28	ASSTPQGNSAYNEQF
TRBV5-1	ASSLERGLRNEQY
TRBV11-2	ASSPYQGYGYT
TRBV11-2	ASSLVRGTDTQY
TRBV12-5	ASGGGAVGTEAF
TRBV7-3	ASSLYGTSRNEQF
TRBV6-6	ASSKYSPSNYEQY
TRBV29-1	SAGLAGEDTQY
TRBV24-1	ATSDFPGGAGGDTQY
TRBV10-1	ASSQTSGAGGELF
TRBV5-1	ASSLSGSSSYNSPLH
TRBV12-5	ASGSQTVTEAF
TRBV11-2	ASSRSGSEYNEQF
TRBV7-9	ASQGNSPLH
TRBV6-2/TRBV6-3	ASSPRNRVKNTEAF
TRBV5-1	ASSLGQGVDGYT
TRBV6-5	ASMNPGGEQY
TRBV5-1	ASSKSGTSGSGSTDTQY
TRBV27	ASSPGADTQY
TRBV9	ASRAGAGELF
TRBV28	ASSNLGQGYGYT
TRBV5-4	ASSLVQGDTQY
TRBV29-1	SVKEGVRSGANVLT
TRBV13	ASSQRGLAGTDTQY
TRBV28	ASRGGSPGLASTVNIQY
TRBV3-1/TRBV3-2	ASSYSGTGLNQPQH
TRBV5-4	ASSLGDRESYEQY
TRBV9	ASTPPGGANQPQH
TRBV5-4	ASSLVIGGELPREQF
TRBV6-5	ASSYTSGSYEQY